Listed here are 26 T cell receptor beta chains from one sample, sequenced in a study of CD8 T cells in ankylosing spondylitis (dated by TCRdb to 2016 to 2017). The investigation overall reported the following: A TCR beta motif of about 8 highly homologous amino acid variants appeared characteristic of blood from ankylosing spondylitis patients.

What these receptors recognize is not known. The library was obtained by 5' RACE. TCRdb names Illumina HiSeq 2500 as the instrument used. TCRdb reprocessed the public reads (quality trimming at Q25 with fastp, clone calling with MiXCR) and kept in-frame beta chains. Each entry is one CDR3 protein sequence, shown with its most common DNA and genes. For this sample there are about 800,000 distinct CDR3 sequences; 12% appear just once. The ten largest clones capture 0.51% of the sample. Input material: blood, either unsorted or a sorted T cell fraction (not recorded which). The receptors were gathered from a male donor with ankylosing spondylitis.

This clonotype was picked up a small number of times. This chain uses TRBV12-3 or TRBV12-4 with TRBJ1-4; D is unresolved. The CDR3 is 14 residues long. Deletions cut 5 bases from V and 4 bases from J, with 11 bases between. CDR3 sequence: CASSPGQFNEKLFF. The CDR3, as DNA: TGTGCCAGCAGTCCTGGGCAGTTTAATGAAAAACTGTTTTTT.

The rearrangement links TRBV20-1 to TRBJ2-7; TRBD2 agrees at 14 bases. The germline V gene has CDR1 DFQATT and CDR2 SNEGSKA (reference sequence). The CDR3 totals 16 residues. The V segment lost 5 bases and the J segment 2 bases; nucleotides outside the gene matches: 8. CDR3: CSAQPGLAGGAYEQYF. As DNA, the CDR3 is TGCAGTGCTCAACCTGGACTAGCGGGGGGAGCCTACGAGCAGTACTTC.

The V and J genes are TRBV7-2 and TRBJ2-2; either TRBD1 or TRBD2 may supply D (6 bases each). Per germline, CDR1 SGHTA and CDR2 FQGNSA. Trimming stripped 3 bases from V and 5 bases from J, with 13 bases between. The CDR3 spans 15 residues. The CDR3 DNA reads TGTGCCAGCAGCTTTGGGGGGCGCAGGACCGGGGAGCTGTTTTTT. Its protein is CASSFGGRRTGELFF.

The table lists this clonotype with a few counts. The genes are TRBV5-1 and TRBJ2-5, with 9 bases identical to TRBD2. Germline CDR1 reads SGHRS; CDR2 reads YFSETQ. J gave up 5 bases and V 3 bases, and 8 bases lay outside the gene matches. The CDR3 runs 15 residues. The DNA for the CDR3 is TGCGCCAGCAGCTATAGCGGGAGCCCGGGGGAGACCCAGTACTTC. This codes for CASSYSGSPGETQYF.

This chain uses TRBV5-1 with TRBJ2-6; unclear D gene. Trimming removed 0 bases at V and 3 bases at J, with 1 base between. The CDR3 extends over 13 amino acids. Germline loops: CDR1 SGHRS, CDR2 YFSETQ. The CDR3 DNA sequence: TGCGCCAGCAGCTTGGATGGGGCCAACGTCCTGACTTTC. This translates into CASSLDGANVLTF. Using reference TRBV5-1 and TRBJ2-6 for the parts outside the CDR3, the full variable domain is KAGVTQTPRYLIKTRGQQVTLSCSPISGHRSVSWYQQTPGQGLQFLFEYFSETQRNKGNFPGRFSGRQFSNSRSEMNVSTLELGDSALYLCASSLDGANVLTFGAGSRLTVL.

Remarks on this clonotype: This may arise from a read error, as a much more abundant clone is one base away. The chain combines TRBV20-1 with TRBJ1-4; 8 bases are a match to TRBD1. The germline CDR1 and CDR2 sequences are DFQATT and SNEGSKA (reference sequence). The CDR3 is 14 amino acids. V dropped 7 bases and J dropped 7; count of bases not matched to a gene: 11. The CDR3 protein is CSGQRQGFGEKLFF. The CDR3 nucleotides read TGCAGTGGTCAAAGACAGGGGTTTGGTGAAAAACTGTTTTTT.

In this sample, this clonotype turned up a few times. V gene TRBV11-1 combines with J gene TRBJ2-2, with D unresolved. Germline CDR1 and CDR2: SGHAT and FQDESV (reference sequence). CDR3 length: 15 amino acids. Trimming stripped 4 bases from V and 3 bases from J, with 12 bases between. CDR3: CASSSIGDDTGELFF. The CDR3 DNA sequence: TGTGCCAGCAGCTCCATAGGTGACGACACCGGGGAGCTGTTTTTT.

This chain uses TRBV7-2 with TRBJ1-6; D gene uncertain. Trimming stripped 1 base from V and 2 bases from J, with 6 bases between. The germline CDR1 and CDR2 sequences are SGHTA and FQGNSA. The CDR3 contains 15 residues. The CDR3, as DNA: TGTGCCAGCAGCTTAGGTGGGACCTATAATTCACCCCTCCACTTT. Amino acid sequence: CASSLGGTYNSPLHF.

This clonotype showed up just a few times. This sequence joins TRBV5-1 and TRBJ2-7, with 8 bases lining up with TRBD1. CDR1 SGHRS and CDR2 YFSETQ come from the germline V gene. The ends lost 4 bases at V and 5 bases at J; junction bases unmatched: 8. The CDR3 is 14 amino acids. CDR3 nucleotide sequence: TGCGCCAGCAGCCCAGGGGGCGCGGACGACGAGCAGTACTTC. It translates to CASSPGGADDEQYF.

This chain uses TRBV19 with TRBJ2-1; 10 positions agree with TRBD1. This CDR3 has 16 residues. The ends lost 0 bases at V and 12 bases at J; junction bases unmatched: 11. Germline-derived CDR1 and CDR2 are LNHDA and SQIVND (reference sequence). As DNA, the CDR3 is TGTGCCAGTAGTATAGACCCGGGACAGGGGACAATGGTGCAGTTCTTC. It codes for CASSIDPGQGTMVQFF.

This clonotype was counted a few times. This chain links TRBV29-1 with TRBJ2-2; D uncertain. The CDR3 totals 14 residues. Per the germline V gene, CDR1 is SQVTM and CDR2 is ANQGSEA. V was shortened by 6 bases and J by 5 bases, with 16 bases between the two germline ends. The CDR3 region is CSVESLPVTGELFF. CDR3 in DNA: TGCAGCGTCGAAAGTTTGCCCGTAACCGGGGAGCTGTTTTTT.

The chain carries TRBV20-1 and TRBJ1-4; possibly TRBD1 for D (5 bases). The CDR3 length is 13 residues. Germline V gene sequence: CDR1 DFQATT, CDR2 SNEGSKA (reference sequence). Trimming took 5 bases from V and 7 from J, leaving 14 bases between them. The CDR3 nucleotides are TGCAGTGCTGGACACCCCGGCGGTGAAAAACTGTTTTTT. Encoded protein: CSAGHPGGEKLFF.

The J gene is TRBJ2-3, the V gene TRBV5-1; no reliable D call. CDR1 is SGHRS, CDR2 YFSETQ, per germline. Trimming shortened V by 4 bases and J by 3 bases, and 15 bases separated the two germline ends. CDR3 size: 15 residues. CDR3 in DNA: TGCGCCAGCAGCCCCTACGTGGACCGTACAGATACGCAGTATTTT. Its protein is CASSPYVDRTDTQYF.

This chain links TRBV28 with TRBJ2-1; D is perhaps TRBD2 (5 bases). This CDR3 comprises 12 residues. The germline V gene has CDR1 MDHEN and CDR2 SYDVKM. Trimming stripped 5 bases from V and 6 bases from J, with 8 bases between. CDR3 sequence (DNA): TGTGCCAGCAGTACTAGAGGCAATGAGCAGTTCTTC. This gives the protein CASSTRGNEQFF.

This clonotype was found a few times. This chain connects TRBV10-3 to TRBJ2-2; 7 nucleotides agree with TRBD1. J lost 1 base, V lost 10 bases, and 15 bases had no gene match. The germline V gene encodes CDR1 ENHRY and CDR2 SYGVKD. CDR3 length: 17 residues. The chain's CDR3 is CATLTTTGNWNTGELFF. In DNA form, the CDR3 reads TGTGCCACTCTCACCACGACAGGGAACTGGAACACCGGGGAGCTGTTTTTT.

A few counts support this clonotype. The chain uses TRBV25-1 and TRBJ2-3; D is perhaps TRBD2 (6 bases). CDR1 is MGHDK and CDR2 is SYGVNS in the germline V gene. The V end was cut by 3 bases, the J end by 4 bases, with 26 bases between. The CDR3 covers 19 residues. The CDR3 protein is CASSDLGFGTGDPADTQYF. CDR3 nucleotides: TGTGCCAGCAGTGATTTGGGCTTCGGGACGGGGGATCCGGCAGATACGCAGTATTTT.

The rearrangement uses TRBV20-1 and TRBJ1-4; maybe TRBD1 (6 bases). The ends were cut back, 1 base at V and 8 bases at J, with 11 bases in the middle. CDR3 length: 13 residues. Per germline, CDR1 DFQATT and CDR2 SNEGSKA (reference sequence). The CDR3 loop is CSARVRGGEKLFF. CDR3 coding DNA: TGCAGTGCTAGAGTCAGGGGCGGCGAAAAACTGTTTTTT.

The gene calls are TRBV11-3 and TRBJ2-3, with 7 bases identical to TRBD1. The CDR3 consists of 16 residues. After removal of 1 base from V and 3 bases from J, the junction contained 7 bases not matched to a gene. Germline assignment: CDR1 SGHNT and CDR2 YENEEA. CDR3 nucleotide sequence: TGTGCCAGCAGCTTAGGGTCCGGGACAGCTACAGATACGCAGTATTTT. It codes for CASSLGSGTATDTQYF.

At least ten counts were recorded for this clonotype. This sequence joins TRBV20-1 and TRBJ2-1; 7 bases line up with TRBD2. CDR1 is DFQATT and CDR2 is SNEGSKA in the germline V gene (reference sequence). Unmatched junction bases numbered 11, after V lost 6 bases and J lost 3 bases. This CDR3 contains 15 residues. CDR3 amino acids: CSAPRLADIYNEQFF. DNA for the CDR3: TGCAGTGCCCCCAGACTAGCAGATATCTACAATGAGCAGTTCTTC.

This clonotype was counted ten times or more. The CDR3 sequence is CASRAGQNSYEQYF. DNA for the CDR3: TGTGCCAGCAGGGCCGGACAGAACTCCTACGAGCAGTACTTC. This rearrangement joins TRBV6-1 to TRBJ2-7, with D possibly matching TRBD1 (6 bases). V shed 6 bases and J shed 0 bases, with 12 bases lying between them. The CDR3 length is 14 residues. The germline V gene encodes CDR1 MNHNS and CDR2 SASEGT.

The J gene is TRBJ1-1, the V gene TRBV20-1; 7 bases line up with TRBD1. The CDR3 has 13 amino acids. Germline V CDR1 and CDR2: DFQATT, SNEGSKA (reference sequence). After removal of 6 bases from V and 1 base from J, the junction contained 5 bases not matched to a gene. The CDR3 protein is CSAQQGSNTEAFF. The CDR3 DNA is TGCAGTGCGCAACAGGGGTCGAACACTGAAGCTTTCTTT.

CDR3 residues: CASSGWRRASQPQHF. Written as DNA, the CDR3 is TGTGCCAGCAGTGGTTGGCGCAGGGCATCTCAGCCCCAGCATTTT. The V gene is TRBV6-1, the J gene TRBJ1-5; D is possibly TRBD1 (5 bases). This CDR3 has 15 amino acids. Germline loops: CDR1 MNHNS, CDR2 SASEGT. The ends were cut back, 4 bases at V and 6 bases at J, with 16 bases in the middle.

There are a few counts of this clonotype. The chain recombines TRBV5-6 with TRBJ1-2; D possibly corresponds to TRBD1 (6 bases). Trimming stripped 4 bases from V and 7 bases from J, with 20 bases between. The CDR3 sequence is 15 residues long. The V gene's germline CDR1 is SGHDT and CDR2 YYEEEE. Here the CDR3 DNA reads TGTGCCAGCAGCAGCACAGGTGCCGGAGGGGGTGGCTACACCTTC. Its translation: CASSSTGAGGGGYTF.

The chain uses TRBV20-1 and TRBJ2-1; D remains unclear. This CDR3 comprises 13 residues. CDR1 DFQATT and CDR2 SNEGSKA come from the germline V gene (reference sequence). Trimming shortened V by 4 bases and J by 6 bases, and 13 bases separated the two germline ends. CDR3 sequence (DNA): TGCAGTGCTATCAAAACGGTGGGCAATGAGCAGTTCTTC. Encoded protein: CSAIKTVGNEQFF.

This chain links TRBV5-1 with TRBJ2-7; perhaps TRBD1 as D (7 bases). V lost 7 bases to trimming and J lost 1 base, with 15 bases between them. Germline lookup yields CDR1 SGHRS and CDR2 YFSETQ. There are 14 residues in the CDR3. The CDR3: CASARGVVSYEQYF. CDR3 nucleotide sequence: TGCGCCAGCGCCAGGGGGGTGGTATCCTACGAGCAGTACTTC.

The V and J genes are TRBV18 and TRBJ2-7; 7 nucleotides match TRBD1. This CDR3 is 15 amino acids long. The germline V gene has CDR1 KGHSH and CDR2 LQKENI. V lost 5 bases to trimming and J lost 2 bases; unmatched junction nucleotides: 9. CDR3: CASSTRGYRTYEQYF. In DNA, the CDR3 is TGTGCCAGCTCAACCAGGGGGTATAGGACCTACGAGCAGTACTTC.